This entry lists 14 T cell receptor beta chains sequenced from one sample in a study of shared clonotypes between healthy human individuals. CD8 cells regarded as naive lacked CD45RO, were positively chosen for CCR7, and omitted terminally differentiated effector memory CD45RA+ cells. Generated by immunoSEQ multiplex PCR, the TCRdb table keeps only in-frame clones and is missing some. The table records 760,000 or so clones, roughly 96% of them present only once. The sample comprised naive CD8+ T cells sorted from blood. The receptors stem from a man aged 25-45 years in good health.

This chain connects TRBV5-4 to TRBJ2-7; the match to TRBD2 covers 8 bases. Germline V lookup: CDR1 SGHNT, CDR2 YYREEE (reference sequence). V trimming: 1 base; J trimming: 7 bases; junction bases outside the gene matches: 7. The CDR3 totals 14 residues. The DNA of the CDR3 is TGTGCCAGCAGCTTGCCAGCGGGAGAGGGAGAGCAGTACTTC. Translated, it gives CASSLPAGEGEQYF.

V and J are TRBV5-5 and TRBJ2-7; 9 nucleotides match TRBD1. The CDR3 totals 15 residues. With V trimmed by 5 bases and J by 2 bases, 8 bases remained unmatched. Germline CDR1 SGHKS, CDR2 YYEKEE (reference sequence). The CDR3 DNA sequence: TGTGCCAGCAGTTCCTCGACAGGGGGGACCTACGAGCAGTACTTC. Protein: CASSSSTGGTYEQYF.

V is TRBV20-1 and J is TRBJ2-7, with D maybe TRBD2 (6 bases). CDR3 length: 11 amino acids. V was trimmed by 6 bases and J by 7 bases, leaving 13 bases between them. Germline V lookup: CDR1 DFQATT, CDR2 SNEGSKA (reference sequence). This chain's CDR3 is CSAGMGGEQYF. The CDR3 DNA is TGCAGTGCGGGGATGGGGGGTGAGCAGTACTTC.

The chain couples TRBV6-6 to TRBJ2-7, with a possible D match to TRBD2 (6 bases). The CDR3 contains 16 residues. Trimming cost V 8 bases and J 0 bases, with 20 bases left between them. The germline V gene has CDR1 MNHNY and CDR2 SVGAGI (reference sequence). The CDR3 nucleotides are TGTGCCAGCGGCCCTTACGGGACTCCAAGCTCCTACGAGCAGTACTTC. Translation gives CASGPYGTPSSYEQYF.

This clone was seen a single time. The chain couples TRBV7-2 to TRBJ2-7; D not resolved. The CDR3 has 13 residues. The V gene lost 1 base and the J gene lost 6 bases, with 10 bases spanning the gap. Germline V lookup: CDR1 SGHTA, CDR2 FQGNSA. The CDR3 DNA follows: TGTGCCAGCAGCTTAGGCCGGTCGGCCGAGCAGTACTTC. It encodes CASSLGRSAEQYF.

The V call is TRBV29-1, the J call TRBJ2-1; maybe TRBD2 (6 bases). This CDR3 region has 14 residues. V was trimmed by 7 bases and J by 6 bases, leaving 19 bases between them. The V gene's germline CDR1 is SQVTM and CDR2 ANQGSEA. The CDR3 nucleotides read TGCAGCGCCCACCCGATTGAAGCGGGCAATGAGCAGTTCTTC. Translated, it gives CSAHPIEAGNEQFF.

The chain recombines TRBV29-1 with TRBJ2-7; 8 positions agree with TRBD2. The CDR3 has 13 residues. Germline CDR1 is SQVTM and CDR2 is ANQGSEA. The V gene end was trimmed by 5 bases and the J gene end by 2 bases; junction bases not matched to a gene: 5. The CDR3 DNA is TGCAGCGTTCTCCTAGCGGGTGCCTACGAGCAGTACTTC. It specifies CSVLLAGAYEQYF.

The chain employs TRBV10-3 and TRBJ2-1, with D possibly being TRBD2 (6 bases). Between the trimmed V and J ends, which lost 10 bases and 4 bases, there was a span of 17 bases. CDR3 length: 14 amino acids. Per germline, CDR1 ENHRY and CDR2 SYGVKD. In nucleotides, the CDR3 is TGTGCCACCTCACCGGGACTTGATTACAATGAGCAGTTCTTC. Translation gives CATSPGLDYNEQFF.

Of note for this clone: The sample holds other DNA sequences that translate to the same CDR3. The chain joins TRBV27 to TRBJ2-1; TRBD2 matches 7 bases. This CDR3 comprises 14 residues. With V trimmed by 7 bases and J by 2 bases, 5 bases remained unmatched. Per the germline V gene, CDR1 is MNHEY and CDR2 is SMNVEV (reference sequence). DNA of the CDR3: TGTGCCAGCACTTCGGGAGGACCCTACAATGAGCAGTTCTTC. Translating it yields CASTSGGPYNEQFF.

The chain combines TRBV27 with TRBJ1-1, with unresolved D. V lost 1 base and J lost 6, with 12 bases in between. Germline V lookup: CDR1 MNHEY, CDR2 SMNVEV (reference sequence). This CDR3 has 14 amino acids. The CDR3 DNA follows: TGTGCCAGCAGTTTATTTCGGGCAGGTTCTGAAGCTTTCTTT. Its translation is CASSLFRAGSEAFF.

V gene TRBV11-2 combines with J gene TRBJ2-5; 8 nucleotides line up with TRBD2. There are 15 residues in the CDR3. Looked up from germline, CDR1 is SGHAT and CDR2 is FQNNGV. With 0 bases clipped from V and 5 bases from J, the junction kept 5 bases outside the gene matches. CDR3 bases: TGTGCCAGCAGCTTAGATCCATCGGGAGGGGAGACCCAGTACTTC. Translation gives CASSLDPSGGETQYF.

This sequence joins TRBV7-9 and TRBJ2-7; D tentatively reads TRBD1 or TRBD2 (5 bases each). CDR1 SEHNR and CDR2 FQNEAQ come from the germline V gene (reference sequence). Deletions cut 2 bases from V and 3 bases from J, with 8 bases between. This CDR3 region has 13 residues. The CDR3 loop is CASSLTGRYEQYF. The CDR3 DNA follows: TGTGCCAGCAGCTTAACGGGGCGCTACGAGCAGTACTTC.

This sequence joins TRBV7-6 and TRBJ1-1; D remains unclear. CDR1 and CDR2 (germline): SGHVS, FNYEAQ. The CDR3 loop spans 14 amino acids. V gave up 6 bases and J gave up 8 bases, with 19 bases separating them. This CDR3 is CASSQYPQRQEAFF. CDR3 nucleotide sequence: TGTGCCAGCAGTCAATACCCACAACGACAAGAAGCTTTCTTT.

The sample holds one count of this clone. The V and J genes are TRBV27 and TRBJ1-1, with D hard to call. The CDR3 is made up of 15 amino acids. Germline V gene data show CDR1 as MNHEY and CDR2 as SMNVEV (reference sequence). Trimming removed 3 bases at V and 0 bases at J, with 11 bases between. The CDR3 sequence: CASSFVNSMNTEAFF. Written as DNA, the CDR3 is TGTGCCAGCAGTTTTGTGAACAGCATGAACACTGAAGCTTTCTTT.